This TCR beta chain comes out of a study of spatial heterogeneity in lung cancer. The V end was cut by 4 bases, the J end by 7 bases, with 14 bases between. Germline CDR1 and CDR2: LGHNA and YSLEER. There are 14 residues in the CDR3. Time point: sample taken at primary tumor resection. Notes on the study in general: In tumors, expanded intratumoral alpha and beta TCR counts tracked mutation counts.

To note about this clonotype: Its antigen remains unidentified. The library was designed around alpha chains, so this beta chain is a stray read whose abundance carries little weight.

Each CDR3 protein is one row after TCRdb ran MiXCR on the 5' RACE reads. The sample yields 10,000 to 11,000 distinct CDR3 sequences, under 10% seen once. J is TRBJ2-1 and V is TRBV4-3, with D possibly matching TRBD2 (6 bases). The input for sequencing was lung tumor tissue, taken at surgery. This TCR came from a female donor with early-stage non-small cell lung cancer. CDR3 residues: CASSPGGAVNEQFF. The CDR3 DNA is TGCGCCAGCAGCCCCGGAGGGGCAGTGAATGAGCAGTTCTTC.